This TCR beta chain comes out of a study of T cells in Graves' hyperthyroidism and ophthalmopathy. In the study overall: Blood from the periphery was taken at initial diagnosis, before any treatment.

The CDR3 sequence is 15 residues long. Germline lookup yields CDR1 SGHVS and CDR2 FNYEAQ. V was pared by 1 base and J by 3 bases, with 3 bases of the junction left unmatched. Stable Graves' hyperthyroidism meant no ophthalmopathy progression within 18 months. Cells are PBMCs isolated from more than 8.5 ml of fresh blood. The CDR3 regions of TCR beta were amplified from RNA transcripts. The HTBI primer set drove a first-round RT-PCR of the TCR CDR3. TCRdb independently ran MiXCR on the multiplex PCR reads; one entry per CDR3 protein. Seen here are roughly 840,000 distinct CDR3 sequences, over 35% observed once, and the top ten hold 8% to 9%. For this clonotype: No antigen is known for it.

Findings and caveats of the study: Most clonotypes that expanded in the thyroid above 0.001 also showed up in blood.

The chain carries TRBV7-6 and TRBJ2-7; 10 bases agree with TRBD2. What was sequenced was blood. The sequence came from a man between 18 and 29 years old with Graves' hyperthyroidism. The CDR3 reads CASSLVPSGGYEQYF. The CDR3 DNA reads as TGTGCCAGCAGCTTAGTTCCTAGCGGGGGCTACGAGCAGTACTTC. The full variable domain, with the rest looked up from reference TRBV7-6 and TRBJ2-7, is GAGVSQSPRYKVTKRGQDVALRCDPISGHVSLYWYRQALGQGPEFLTYFNYEAQQDKSGLPNDRFSAERPEGSISTLTIQRTEQRDSAMYRCASSLVPSGGYEQYFGPGTRLTVT.